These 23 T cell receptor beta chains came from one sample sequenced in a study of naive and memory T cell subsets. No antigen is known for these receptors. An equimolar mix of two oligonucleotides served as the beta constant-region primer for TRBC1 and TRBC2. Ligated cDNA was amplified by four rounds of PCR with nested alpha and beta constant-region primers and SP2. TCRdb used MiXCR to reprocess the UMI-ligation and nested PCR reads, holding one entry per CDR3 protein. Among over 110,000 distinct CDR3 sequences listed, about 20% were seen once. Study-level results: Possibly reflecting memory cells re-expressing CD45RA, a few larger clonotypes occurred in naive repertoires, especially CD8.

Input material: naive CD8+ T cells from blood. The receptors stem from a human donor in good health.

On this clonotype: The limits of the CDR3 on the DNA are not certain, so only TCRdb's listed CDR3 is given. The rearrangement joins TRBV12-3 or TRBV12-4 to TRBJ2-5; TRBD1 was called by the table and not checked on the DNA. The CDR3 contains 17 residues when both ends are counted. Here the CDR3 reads CASSSSWADRQKETQYF.

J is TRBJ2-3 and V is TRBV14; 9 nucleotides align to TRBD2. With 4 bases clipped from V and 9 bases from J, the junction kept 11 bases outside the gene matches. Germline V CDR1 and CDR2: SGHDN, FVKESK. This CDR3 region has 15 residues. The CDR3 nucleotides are TGTGCCAGCAGCCCGATAGCGGGGGTCGTCGGGACGCAGTATTTT. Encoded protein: CASSPIAGVVGTQYF.

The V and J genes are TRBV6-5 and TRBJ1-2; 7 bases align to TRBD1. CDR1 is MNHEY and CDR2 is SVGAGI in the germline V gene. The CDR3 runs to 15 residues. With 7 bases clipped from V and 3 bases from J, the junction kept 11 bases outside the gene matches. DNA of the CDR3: TGTGCCAGCACCTACCTCGGGGACAGCCACTATGGCTACACCTTC. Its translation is CASTYLGDSHYGYTF.

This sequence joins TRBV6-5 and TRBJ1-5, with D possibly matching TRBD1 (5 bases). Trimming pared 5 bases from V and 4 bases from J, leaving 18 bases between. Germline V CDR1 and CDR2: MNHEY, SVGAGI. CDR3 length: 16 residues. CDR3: CASSPIDSLGNQPQHF. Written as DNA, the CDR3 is TGTGCCAGCAGTCCGATCGACAGTTTGGGGAATCAGCCCCAGCATTTT.

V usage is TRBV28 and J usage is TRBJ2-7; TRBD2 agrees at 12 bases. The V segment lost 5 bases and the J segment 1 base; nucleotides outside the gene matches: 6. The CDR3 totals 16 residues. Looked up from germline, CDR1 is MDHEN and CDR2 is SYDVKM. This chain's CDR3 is CASSQTSGSVSYEQYF. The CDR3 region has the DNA TGTGCCAGCAGTCAGACTAGCGGGAGTGTTTCCTACGAGCAGTACTTC.

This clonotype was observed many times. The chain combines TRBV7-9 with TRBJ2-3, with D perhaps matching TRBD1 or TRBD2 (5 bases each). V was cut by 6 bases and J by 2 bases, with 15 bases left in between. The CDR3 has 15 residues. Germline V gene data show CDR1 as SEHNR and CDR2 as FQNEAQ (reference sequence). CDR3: CASRQGTANTDTQYF. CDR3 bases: TGTGCCAGCAGGCAAGGGACGGCGAACACAGATACGCAGTATTTT. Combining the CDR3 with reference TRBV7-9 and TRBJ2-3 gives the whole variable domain DTGVSQNPRHKITKRGQNVTFRCDPISEHNRLYWYRQTLGQGPEFLTYFQNEAQLEKSRLLSDRFSAERPKGSFSTLEIQRTEQGDSAMYLCASRQGTANTDTQYFGPGTRLTVL.

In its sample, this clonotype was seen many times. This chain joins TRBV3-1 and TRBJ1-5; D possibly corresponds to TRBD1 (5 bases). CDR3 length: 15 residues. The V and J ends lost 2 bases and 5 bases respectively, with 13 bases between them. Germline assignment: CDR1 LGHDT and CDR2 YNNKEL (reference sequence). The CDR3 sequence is CASSQTGQFDQPQHF. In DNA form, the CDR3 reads TGTGCCAGCAGCCAAACAGGACAATTTGATCAGCCCCAGCATTTT. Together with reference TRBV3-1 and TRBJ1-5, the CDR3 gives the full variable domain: DTAVSQTPKYLVTQMGNDKSIKCEQNLGHDTMYWYKQDSKKFLKIMFSYNNKELIINETVPNRFSPKSPDKAHLNLHINSLELGDSAVYFCASSQTGQFDQPQHFGDGTRLSIL.

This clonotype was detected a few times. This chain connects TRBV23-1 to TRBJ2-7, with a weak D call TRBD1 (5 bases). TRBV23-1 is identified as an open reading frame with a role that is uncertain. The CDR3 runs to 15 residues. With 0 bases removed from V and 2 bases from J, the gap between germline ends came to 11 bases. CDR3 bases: TGCGCCAGCAGTCAATCTTGGCCACAGGCCTACGAGCAGTACTTC. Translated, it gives CASSQSWPQAYEQYF.

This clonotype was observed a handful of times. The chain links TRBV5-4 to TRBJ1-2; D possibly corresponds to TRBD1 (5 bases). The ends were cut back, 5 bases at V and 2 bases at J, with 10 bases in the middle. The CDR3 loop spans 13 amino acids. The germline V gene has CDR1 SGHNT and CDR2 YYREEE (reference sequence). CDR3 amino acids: CASRGDGNYGYTF. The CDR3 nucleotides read TGTGCCAGCAGAGGGGACGGGAACTATGGCTACACCTTC.

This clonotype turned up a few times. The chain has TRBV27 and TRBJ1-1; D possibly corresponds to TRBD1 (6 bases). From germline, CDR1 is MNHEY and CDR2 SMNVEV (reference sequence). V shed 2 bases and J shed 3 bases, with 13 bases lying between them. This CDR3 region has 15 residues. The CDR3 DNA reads TGTGCCAGCAGTTTAGGGGGGCTTGGGGACACTGAAGCTTTCTTT. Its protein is CASSLGGLGDTEAFF.

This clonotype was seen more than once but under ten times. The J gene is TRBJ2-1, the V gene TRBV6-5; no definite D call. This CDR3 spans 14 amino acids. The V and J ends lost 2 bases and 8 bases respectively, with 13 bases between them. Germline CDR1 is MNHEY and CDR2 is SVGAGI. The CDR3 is CASSYRTDEDEQFF. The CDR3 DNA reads TGTGCCAGCAGTTACCGGACGGACGAAGATGAGCAGTTCTTC.

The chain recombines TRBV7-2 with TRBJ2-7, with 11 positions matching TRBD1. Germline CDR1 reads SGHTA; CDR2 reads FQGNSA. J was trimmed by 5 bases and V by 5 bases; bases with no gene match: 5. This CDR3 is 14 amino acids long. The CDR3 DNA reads TGTGCCAGCAGCCCCAGGACAGGGGGCCACGAGCAGTACTTC. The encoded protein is CASSPRTGGHEQYF. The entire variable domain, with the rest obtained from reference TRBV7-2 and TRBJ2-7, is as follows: GAGVSQSPSNKVTEKGKDVELRCDPISGHTALYWYRQSLGQGLEFLIYFQGNSAPDKSGLPSDRFSAERTGGSVSTLTIQRTQQEDSAVYLCASSPRTGGHEQYFGPGTRLTVT.

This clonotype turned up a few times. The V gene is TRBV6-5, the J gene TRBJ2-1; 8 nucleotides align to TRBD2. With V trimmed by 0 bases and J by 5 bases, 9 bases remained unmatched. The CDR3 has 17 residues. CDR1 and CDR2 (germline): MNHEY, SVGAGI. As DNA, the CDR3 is TGTGCCAGCAGTTACTCTCCCGCGGGACTAGAAGACAATGAGCAGTTCTTC. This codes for CASSYSPAGLEDNEQFF.

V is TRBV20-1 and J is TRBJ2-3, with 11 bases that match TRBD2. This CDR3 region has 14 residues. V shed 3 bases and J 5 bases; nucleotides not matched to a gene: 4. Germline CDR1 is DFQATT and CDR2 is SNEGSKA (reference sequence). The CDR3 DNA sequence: TGCAGTGCTAGTAGCGGGAGGGAAGTAGATACGCAGTATTTT. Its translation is CSASSGREVDTQYF.

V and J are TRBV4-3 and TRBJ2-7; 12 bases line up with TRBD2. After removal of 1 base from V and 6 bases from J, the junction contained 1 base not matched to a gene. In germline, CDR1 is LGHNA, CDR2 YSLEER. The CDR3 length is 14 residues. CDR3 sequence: CASSQVLAGGEQYF. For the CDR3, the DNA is TGCGCCAGCAGCCAAGTACTAGCGGGAGGCGAGCAGTACTTC.

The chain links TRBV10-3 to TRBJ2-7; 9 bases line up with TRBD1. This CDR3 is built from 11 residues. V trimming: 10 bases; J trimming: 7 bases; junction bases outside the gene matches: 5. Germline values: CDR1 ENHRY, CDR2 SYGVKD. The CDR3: CATGGQGEQYF. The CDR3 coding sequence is TGTGCCACGGGGGGACAGGGAGAGCAGTACTTC.

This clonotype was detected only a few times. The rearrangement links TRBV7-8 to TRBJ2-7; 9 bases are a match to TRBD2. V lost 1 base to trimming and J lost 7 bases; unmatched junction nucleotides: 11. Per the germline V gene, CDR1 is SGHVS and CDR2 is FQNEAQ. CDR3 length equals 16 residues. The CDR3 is CASSLGGAGGHGEQYF. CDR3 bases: TGTGCCAGCAGCTTAGGGGGCGCGGGAGGGCATGGAGAGCAGTACTTC. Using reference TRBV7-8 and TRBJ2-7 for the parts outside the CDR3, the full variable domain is GAGVSQSPRYKVAKRGQDVALRCDPISGHVSLFWYQQALGQGPEFLTYFQNEAQLDKSGLPSDRFFAERPEGSVSTLKIQRTQQEDSAVYLCASSLGGAGGHGEQYFGPGTRLTVT.

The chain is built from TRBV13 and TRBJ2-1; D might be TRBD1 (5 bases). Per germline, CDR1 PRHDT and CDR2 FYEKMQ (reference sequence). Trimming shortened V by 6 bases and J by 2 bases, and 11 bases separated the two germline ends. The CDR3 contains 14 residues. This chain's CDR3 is CASSPDSPYNEQFF. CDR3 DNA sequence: TGTGCCAGCAGTCCCGACAGCCCCTACAATGAGCAGTTCTTC. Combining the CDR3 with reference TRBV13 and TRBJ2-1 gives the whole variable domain AAGVIQSPRHLIKEKRETATLKCYPIPRHDTVYWYQQGPGQDPQFLISFYEKMQSDKGSIPDRFSAQQFSDYHSELNMSSLELGDSALYFCASSPDSPYNEQFFGPGTRLTVL.

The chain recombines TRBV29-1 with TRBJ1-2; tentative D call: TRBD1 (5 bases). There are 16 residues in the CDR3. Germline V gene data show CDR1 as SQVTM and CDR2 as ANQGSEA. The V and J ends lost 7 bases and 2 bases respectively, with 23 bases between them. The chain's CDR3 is CSAVLGPQGLNYGYTF. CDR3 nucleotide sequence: TGCAGCGCCGTCTTGGGCCCGCAGGGACTGAACTATGGCTACACCTTC.

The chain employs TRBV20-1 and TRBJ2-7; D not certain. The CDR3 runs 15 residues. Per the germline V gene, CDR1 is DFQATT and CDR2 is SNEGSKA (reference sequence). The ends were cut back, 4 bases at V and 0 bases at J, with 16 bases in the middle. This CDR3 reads CSAKISDKPSYEQYF. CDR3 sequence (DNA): TGCAGTGCTAAGATAAGCGACAAGCCCTCCTACGAGCAGTACTTC.

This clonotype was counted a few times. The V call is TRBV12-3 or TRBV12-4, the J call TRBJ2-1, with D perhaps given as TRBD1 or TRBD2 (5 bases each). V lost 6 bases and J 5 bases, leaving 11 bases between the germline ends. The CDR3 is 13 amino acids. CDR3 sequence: CASRGRKDNEQFF. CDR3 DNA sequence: TGTGCCAGCAGGGGACGTAAGGACAATGAGCAGTTCTTC.

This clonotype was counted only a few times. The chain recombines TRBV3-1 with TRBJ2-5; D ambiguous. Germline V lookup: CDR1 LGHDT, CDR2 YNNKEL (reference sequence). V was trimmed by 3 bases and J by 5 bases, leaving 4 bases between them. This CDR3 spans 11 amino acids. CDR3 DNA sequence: TGTGCCAGCAGCCATTCGGAGACCCAGTACTTC. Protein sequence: CASSHSETQYF.

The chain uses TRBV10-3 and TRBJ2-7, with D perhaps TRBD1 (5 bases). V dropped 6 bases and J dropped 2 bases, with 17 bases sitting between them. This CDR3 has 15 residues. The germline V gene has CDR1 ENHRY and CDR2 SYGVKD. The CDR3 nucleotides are TGTGCCATCAGCTCGTGGGGCCCGCAGACCTACGAGCAGTACTTC. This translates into CAISSWGPQTYEQYF.